Listed here are 7 T cell receptor beta chains from one sample, sequenced in a study of shared clonotypes between healthy human individuals. Here immunoSEQ multiplex PCR was the method, and the copy in TCRdb shows in-frame clones only, minus some. Of about 2.3 million clones listed, approximately 95% were seen once; the top ten hold approximately 0.4%. Sample: naive CD4+ T cells from PBMCs. This sample's subset: CD45RA+ positively selected. The receptors shown here come from a man younger than 35 in good health. Some clones in this sample may be carry-over from other donors' samples.

This clone has only one observation. The J gene is TRBJ2-1, the V gene TRBV7-3, with TRBD2 matching over 7 bases. This CDR3 contains 14 residues. Germline CDR1 is SGHTA and CDR2 is FQGTGA. The J segment lost 8 bases and the V segment lost 6 bases, leaving 10 bases of the junction unmatched. The CDR3 loop is CASSRTSDDYEQFF. The CDR3 DNA reads TGTGCCAGCAGTCGCACTAGCGATGACTATGAGCAGTTCTTC.

This clone was detected only once. The chain uses TRBV23-1 and TRBJ2-6; D not certain. TRBV23-1 is flagged as an ORF with uncertain function. The germline V and J ends were trimmed by 0 bases and 2 bases, with 8 bases remaining between them. The CDR3 length is 16 residues. The CDR3 is CASSQSSGAGANVLTF. CDR3 DNA: TGCGCCAGCAGTCAATCCTCGGGTGCTGGGGCCAACGTCCTGACTTTC.

The V and J genes are TRBV11-2 and TRBJ2-5; D gene uncertain. This CDR3 comprises 14 residues. Trimming stripped 0 bases from V and 7 bases from J, with 12 bases between. Germline lookup yields CDR1 SGHAT and CDR2 FQNNGV. CDR3 protein: CASSLDTVKGTQYF. The CDR3 DNA sequence: TGTGCCAGCAGCTTAGACACAGTGAAGGGGACCCAGTACTTC.

The genes are TRBV6-6 and TRBJ2-3, with 14 bases that match TRBD2. Trimming cost V 5 bases and J 4 bases; bases outside gene matches: 2. Germline CDR1 and CDR2: MNHNY and SVGAGI (reference sequence). The CDR3 length is 15 residues. CDR3 nucleotide sequence: TGTGCCAGCAGTCCGGGACTAGCGGGAGCAGATACGCAGTATTTT. Amino acids: CASSPGLAGADTQYF.

The chain combines TRBV9 with TRBJ2-1, with a tentative D call TRBD2 (6 bases). The CDR3 totals 16 residues. The V end lost 0 bases, the J end lost 6 bases, and 16 bases lay between the germline ends. The germline gives CDR1 SGDLS, CDR2 YYNGEE. For the CDR3, the DNA is TGTGCCAGCAGCGTAGAACCGCGAGCGGAGGGCAATGAGCAGTTCTTC. It yields the protein CASSVEPRAEGNEQFF.

V gene TRBV5-4 combines with J gene TRBJ2-7, with no clear D. The CDR3 loop spans 12 amino acids. Looked up from germline, CDR1 is SGHNT and CDR2 is YYREEE (reference sequence). V dropped 0 bases and J dropped 8 bases, with 9 bases sitting between them. CDR3 in DNA: TGTGCCAGCAGCTTGGAAACGGACCAGCAGTACTTC. Residues: CASSLETDQQYF.

The rearrangement uses TRBV14 and TRBJ2-2; 8 positions agree with TRBD1. CDR3 length equals 15 residues. J lost 5 bases, V lost 3 bases, and 5 bases had no gene match. Germline CDR1 is SGHDN and CDR2 is FVKESK. The CDR3 DNA is TGTGCCAGCAGCCAGTTAGACAGGGGTACCGGGGAGCTGTTTTTT. It yields the protein CASSQLDRGTGELFF.